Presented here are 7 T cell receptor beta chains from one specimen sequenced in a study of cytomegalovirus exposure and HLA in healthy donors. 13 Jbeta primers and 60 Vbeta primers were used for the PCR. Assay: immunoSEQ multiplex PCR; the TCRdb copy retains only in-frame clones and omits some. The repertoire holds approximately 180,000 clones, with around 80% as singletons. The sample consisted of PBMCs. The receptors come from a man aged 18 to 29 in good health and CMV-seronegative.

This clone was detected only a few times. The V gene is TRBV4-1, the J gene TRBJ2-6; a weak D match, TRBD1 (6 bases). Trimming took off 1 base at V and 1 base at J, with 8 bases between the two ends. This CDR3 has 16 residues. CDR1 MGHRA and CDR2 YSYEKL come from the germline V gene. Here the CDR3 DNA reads TGCGCCAGCAGCCAAGGAACAGGGTCTGGGGCCAACGTCCTGACTTTC. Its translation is CASSQGTGSGANVLTF.

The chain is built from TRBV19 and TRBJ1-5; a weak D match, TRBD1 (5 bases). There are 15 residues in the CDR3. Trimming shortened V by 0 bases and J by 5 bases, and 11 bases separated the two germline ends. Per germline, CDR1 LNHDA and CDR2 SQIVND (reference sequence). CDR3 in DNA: TGTGCCAGTAGTATAGATGGGGCCCTTTATCAGCCCCAGCATTTT. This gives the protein CASSIDGALYQPQHF.

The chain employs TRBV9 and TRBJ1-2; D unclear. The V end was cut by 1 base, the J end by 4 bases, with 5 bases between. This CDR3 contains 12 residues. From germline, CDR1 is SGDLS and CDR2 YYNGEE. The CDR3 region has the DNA TGTGCCAGCAGCGTACCGGGCTATGGCTACACCTTC. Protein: CASSVPGYGYTF.

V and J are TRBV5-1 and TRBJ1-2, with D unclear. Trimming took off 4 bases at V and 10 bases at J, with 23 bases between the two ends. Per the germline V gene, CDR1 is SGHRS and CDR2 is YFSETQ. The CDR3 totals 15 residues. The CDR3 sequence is CASSQGRSRGSDYTF. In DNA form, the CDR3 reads TGCGCCAGCAGCCAAGGACGGTCAAGAGGGAGTGACTACACCTTC.

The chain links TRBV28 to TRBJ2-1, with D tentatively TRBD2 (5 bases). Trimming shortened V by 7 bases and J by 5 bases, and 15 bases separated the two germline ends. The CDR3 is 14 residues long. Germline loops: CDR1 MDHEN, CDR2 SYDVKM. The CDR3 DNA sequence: TGTGCCAGCATTCTGACCGCGGGTAACAATGAGCAGTTCTTC. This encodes CASILTAGNNEQFF.

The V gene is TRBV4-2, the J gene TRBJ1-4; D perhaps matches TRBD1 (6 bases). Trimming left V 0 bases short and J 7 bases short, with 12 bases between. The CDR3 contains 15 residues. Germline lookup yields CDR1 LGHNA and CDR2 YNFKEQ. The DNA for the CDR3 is TGTGCCAGCAGCCAAGATTGGGGGCGGGTTGAAAAACTGTTTTTT. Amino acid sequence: CASSQDWGRVEKLFF.

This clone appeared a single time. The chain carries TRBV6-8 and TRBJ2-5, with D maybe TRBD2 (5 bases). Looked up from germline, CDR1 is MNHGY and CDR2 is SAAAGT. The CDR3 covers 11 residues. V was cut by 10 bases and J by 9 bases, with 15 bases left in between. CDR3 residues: CATPFLRAQYF. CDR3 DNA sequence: TGTGCCACCCCTTTTTTGAGGGCCCAGTACTTC.